These 22 T cell receptor beta chains share one sample of origin, sequenced in a study of cytomegalovirus exposure and HLA in healthy donors. The PCR contained 60 Vbeta and 13 Jbeta primers. Clones were read by immunoSEQ multiplex PCR, and TCRdb kept only the in-frame ones, dropping some. This repertoire shows fewer than 200,000 clones, roughly 80% found once; its top ten account for under 15%. Sequences were obtained from PBMCs. Receptors originate from a woman aged 50 to 60 in good health and CMV-seronegative.

This sequence joins TRBV9 and TRBJ1-3, with D possibly TRBD1 on 5 matching bases. The CDR3 covers 15 residues. Trimming removed 3 bases at V and 5 bases at J, with 15 bases between. CDR1 and CDR2 from the germline V gene are SGDLS and YYNGEE. CDR3 nucleotide sequence: TGTGCCAGCAGCGCCTCAGGGTCAGAGCGAAACACCATATATTTT. Translation gives CASSASGSERNTIYF.

The chain uses TRBV23-1 and TRBJ1-2; no firm D call. TRBV23-1 is assigned to the ORF class and has an uncertain function. The V end was cut by 0 bases, the J end by 1 base, with 12 bases between. This CDR3 is built from 16 residues. CDR3 DNA sequence: TGCGCCAGCAGTCAATCGAGTCCGCCCCATAACTATGGCTACACCTTC. Translation: CASSQSSPPHNYGYTF.

This chain joins TRBV7-8 and TRBJ2-7; D is possibly TRBD2 (6 bases). Germline values: CDR1 SGHVS, CDR2 FQNEAQ. The CDR3 length is 13 residues. V was shortened by 4 bases and J by 1 base, with 8 bases between the two germline ends. The CDR3 nucleotides read TGTGCCAGCAGCTACCGGGGGTCCTACGAGCAGTACTTC. Protein sequence: CASSYRGSYEQYF. The full variable domain, its missing parts supplied by reference TRBV7-8 and TRBJ2-7, is GAGVSQSPRYKVAKRGQDVALRCDPISGHVSLFWYQQALGQGPEFLTYFQNEAQLDKSGLPSDRFFAERPEGSVSTLKIQRTQQEDSAVYLCASSYRGSYEQYFGPGTRLTVT.

The J gene is TRBJ2-5, the V gene TRBV27; D is perhaps TRBD1 (5 bases). Trimming stripped 5 bases from V and 5 bases from J, with 12 bases between. The length of the CDR3 is 13 residues. From germline, CDR1 is MNHEY and CDR2 SMNVEV (reference sequence). Here the CDR3 reads CASSPRQIETQYF. CDR3 DNA sequence: TGTGCCAGCAGTCCTAGACAGATCGAGACCCAGTACTTC.

The chain combines TRBV30 with TRBJ2-7; D unclear. The germline V and J ends were trimmed by 4 bases and 2 bases, with 24 bases remaining between them. Germline lookup yields CDR1 GTSNPN and CDR2 SVGIG (reference sequence). This CDR3 is 17 amino acids long. CDR3 sequence (DNA): TGTGCCTGGACCCATTCAAGCTCTTTTGTCCTGACCTACGAGCAGTACTTC. Translating gives CAWTHSSSFVLTYEQYF.

The DNA of the CDR3 is TGTGCCAGCAGTGAAGCCAGACGGGGGCTGTTTTTT. Protein product: CASSEARRGLFF. This rearrangement joins TRBV2 to TRBJ1-4; possibly TRBD1 for D (5 bases). The V end was cut by 0 bases, the J end by 14 bases, with 10 bases between. CDR3 length: 12 amino acids. The V gene's germline CDR1 is SNHLY and CDR2 FYNNEI.

The CDR3 DNA reads TGTGCCAGCAGCTCCGACAGGGCCACAGATACGCAGTATTTT. Its protein is CASSSDRATDTQYF. The chain uses TRBV11-3 and TRBJ2-3; 7 bases fit TRBD1. Germline trimming cut 4 bases from V and 2 bases from J; bases unmatched to any gene: 3. CDR1 is SGHNT and CDR2 is YENEEA in the germline V gene. This CDR3 spans 14 amino acids.

The chain carries TRBV12-5 and TRBJ2-2; D unresolved. V dropped 0 bases and J dropped 0 bases, with 11 bases sitting between them. Germline assignment: CDR1 LGHNT and CDR2 FRNRAP. The CDR3 length is 17 residues. This CDR3 is CASGLVLAPANTGELFF. Written as DNA, the CDR3 is TGTGCTAGTGGTTTGGTTTTGGCTCCCGCGAACACCGGGGAGCTGTTTTTT. Variable domain in full (rest from reference TRBV12-5 and TRBJ2-2): DARVTQTPRHKVTEMGQEVTMRCQPILGHNTVFWYRQTMMQGLELLAYFRNRAPLDDSGMPKDRFSAEMPDATLATLKIQPSEPRDSAVYFCASGLVLAPANTGELFFGEGSRLTVL.

The chain employs TRBV7-2 and TRBJ1-1, with 8 nucleotides matching TRBD1. Trimming cost V 5 bases and J 0 bases; bases outside gene matches: 8. The CDR3 is 16 residues long. Germline V lookup: CDR1 SGHTA, CDR2 FQGNSA. CDR3 region: CASSPTGQDMNTEAFF. The CDR3 DNA follows: TGTGCCAGCAGCCCTACGGGACAGGACATGAACACTGAAGCTTTCTTT.

The chain has TRBV2 and TRBJ1-1; D is possibly TRBD1 (5 bases). The CDR3 covers 14 residues. The ends were cut back, 7 bases at V and 0 bases at J, with 12 bases in the middle. The germline CDR1 and CDR2 sequences are SNHLY and FYNNEI. The CDR3 region has the DNA TGTGCCAGCAACAAGGAGGGGTTGAACACTGAAGCTTTCTTT. Protein sequence: CASNKEGLNTEAFF.

V gene TRBV2 combines with J gene TRBJ2-3; tentative D call: TRBD2 (7 bases). The CDR3 is made up of 13 amino acids. The germline V and J ends were trimmed by 11 bases and 3 bases, with 15 bases remaining between them. Germline CDR1 reads SNHLY; CDR2 reads FYNNEI. Here the CDR3 reads CAGAGANTDTQYF. The CDR3 coding sequence is TGTGCCGGCGCGGGGGCCAATACAGATACGCAGTATTTT.

The rearrangement links TRBV7-2 to TRBJ1-2; unclear D gene. Per germline, CDR1 SGHTA and CDR2 FQGNSA. V dropped 1 base and J dropped 4 bases, with 4 bases sitting between them. The CDR3 loop spans 12 amino acids. The CDR3 DNA reads as TGTGCCAGCAGCTTAGACAGCTATGGCTACACCTTC. This sequence encodes CASSLDSYGYTF.

This sequence joins TRBV11-3 and TRBJ1-1, with D hard to call. Per germline, CDR1 SGHNT and CDR2 YENEEA. The CDR3 length is 14 residues. Trimming stripped 1 base from V and 2 bases from J, with 8 bases between. CDR3 sequence: CASSLGVTNTEAFF. Written as DNA, the CDR3 is TGTGCCAGCAGCTTAGGGGTGACAAACACTGAAGCTTTCTTT.

The genes are TRBV6-1 and TRBJ2-7; D gene unclear. Trimming removed 4 bases from V and 0 bases from J, with 4 bases in between. Looked up from germline, CDR1 is MNHNS and CDR2 is SASEGT. The CDR3 sequence is 12 residues long. CDR3 DNA sequence: TGTGCCAGCAGTGTTCTCTCCTACGAGCAGTACTTC. Protein product: CASSVLSYEQYF.

In this sample, this clone turned up once. This chain uses TRBV29-1 with TRBJ1-2; TRBD1 matches 9 bases. CDR3 length: 13 residues. Trimming cost V 6 bases and J 8 bases; bases outside gene matches: 10. Germline V lookup: CDR1 SQVTM, CDR2 ANQGSEA. The CDR3 DNA reads TGCAGCGTCGTTCTGGGACAGGGTGGAGGCTACACCTTC. Protein: CSVVLGQGGGYTF.

The chain recombines TRBV2 with TRBJ1-1; TRBD1 matches at 9 bases. V was pared by 10 bases and J by 8 bases, with 8 bases of the junction left unmatched. CDR1 SNHLY and CDR2 FYNNEI come from the germline V gene. The CDR3 extends over 12 amino acids. The CDR3 nucleotides read TGTGCCACCCGAACAGGGGGCTCCGAAGCTTTCTTT. Translation gives CATRTGGSEAFF.

The chain is built from TRBV4-3 and TRBJ2-3; a weak D match, TRBD2 (6 bases). This CDR3 contains 15 residues. The germline V gene encodes CDR1 LGHNA and CDR2 YSLEER. V shed 2 bases and J shed 2 bases, with 11 bases lying between them. CDR3 coding DNA: TGCGCCAGCAGCCAATCGGGACTCCCCACAGATACGCAGTATTTT. Translating gives CASSQSGLPTDTQYF.

V gene TRBV9 combines with J gene TRBJ2-6; a weak D match, TRBD1 (5 bases). CDR1 and CDR2 from the germline V gene are SGDLS and YYNGEE. The CDR3 is made up of 15 amino acids. Trimming took off 4 bases at V and 0 bases at J, with 8 bases between the two ends. The DNA of the CDR3 is TGTGCCAGCAGCCCAGGGCCCTCTGGGGCCAACGTCCTGACTTTC. Encoded protein: CASSPGPSGANVLTF.

The chain links TRBV5-1 to TRBJ1-4; D might be TRBD1 (5 bases). Trimming took 7 bases from V and 0 from J, leaving 10 bases between them. Germline values: CDR1 SGHRS, CDR2 YFSETQ. This CDR3 region has 14 residues. The CDR3 spells CASRGTSTNEKLFF. Written as DNA, the CDR3 is TGCGCCAGCCGGGGGACTTCAACTAATGAAAAACTGTTTTTT.

V gene TRBV5-4 combines with J gene TRBJ2-5; 9 nucleotides agree with TRBD2. Per the germline V gene, CDR1 is SGHNT and CDR2 is YYREEE (reference sequence). The V segment lost 0 bases and the J segment 4 bases; nucleotides outside the gene matches: 4. The CDR3 consists of 15 residues. CDR3 in DNA: TGTGCCAGCAGCTTGGGGGGTAGCGGGAGAGAGACCCAGTACTTC. Its protein is CASSLGGSGRETQYF.

The rearrangement joins TRBV6-1 to TRBJ1-5; 8 nucleotides line up with TRBD1. This CDR3 is 14 amino acids long. Germline V gives CDR1 MNHNS, CDR2 SASEGT. V trimming: 7 bases; J trimming: 7 bases; junction bases outside the gene matches: 9. The CDR3 here is CASNPGQVAQPQHF. Here the CDR3 DNA reads TGTGCCAGCAATCCGGGACAGGTGGCACAGCCCCAGCATTTT.

The gene calls are TRBV5-1 and TRBJ1-1; no clear D. Trimming left V 0 bases short and J 0 bases short, with 12 bases between. Looked up from germline, CDR1 is SGHRS and CDR2 is YFSETQ. This CDR3 has 16 amino acids. The CDR3 here is CASSLGTRGLNTEAFF. CDR3 coding DNA: TGCGCCAGCAGCTTGGGGACTCGTGGTCTGAACACTGAAGCTTTCTTT.